The clone carrying this TCR beta chain occurred many times. Its antigen is unknown. The record originates from a study of CD8 T cells in ankylosing spondylitis. General study points: There was reportedly significant enrichment of clones that were disease-linked in matched ankylosing spondylitis synovial fluid. A number of the motif variants had already been described in reactive arthritis synovial fluid and blood.

This CDR3 has 17 amino acids. The V end lost 1 base, the J end lost 4 bases, and 20 bases lay between the germline ends. Germline CDR1 reads LNHNV; CDR2 reads YYDKDF (reference sequence). TCRdb re-analysed the 5' RACE reads in MiXCR, keeping a single row per CDR3 protein. Among around 150,000 distinct CDR3 sequences, around 19% were seen once, and the ten largest hold about 8%. The rearrangement links TRBV15 to TRBJ2-7; D not resolved. Material: blood, either unsorted or a sorted T cell fraction (not recorded which). The sequence was obtained from a male donor with ankylosing spondylitis or in good health (not recorded which). CDR3 amino acids: CATSRVEKAGTKYEQYF. The CDR3 region has the DNA TGTGCCACCAGCAGAGTAGAGAAAGCAGGCACAAAGTACGAGCAGTACTTC.